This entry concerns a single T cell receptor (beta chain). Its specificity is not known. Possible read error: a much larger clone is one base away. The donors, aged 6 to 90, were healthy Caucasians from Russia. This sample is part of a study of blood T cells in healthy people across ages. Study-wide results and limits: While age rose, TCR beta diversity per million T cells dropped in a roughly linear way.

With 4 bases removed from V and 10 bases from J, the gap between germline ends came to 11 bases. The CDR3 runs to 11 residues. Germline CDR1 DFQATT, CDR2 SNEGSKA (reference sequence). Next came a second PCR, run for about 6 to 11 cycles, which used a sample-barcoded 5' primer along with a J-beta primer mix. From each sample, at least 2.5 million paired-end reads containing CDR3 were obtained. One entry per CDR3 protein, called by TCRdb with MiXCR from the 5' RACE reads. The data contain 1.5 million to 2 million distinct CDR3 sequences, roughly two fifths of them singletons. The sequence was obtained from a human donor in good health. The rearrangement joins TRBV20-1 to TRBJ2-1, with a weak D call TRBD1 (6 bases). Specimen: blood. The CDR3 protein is CSATGDVEQFF. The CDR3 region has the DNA TGCAGTGCTACAGGGGACGTAGAGCAGTTCTTC.